The clone carrying this T cell receptor (beta chain) was counted only a few times. Its antigen is still unknown. Each person with ophthalmopathy scored at least 3 on the Clinical Activity Score, reached NOSPECS grade 4 or higher, and had been ill under 3 months. Germline V lookup: CDR1 LNHDA, CDR2 SQIVND (reference sequence). The CDR3 consists of 12 residues. Trimming pared 10 bases from V and 6 bases from J, leaving 15 bases between. Amplification yielded TCR beta CDR3 regions, with RNA transcripts as the source. The HTBI primer set was used in a first-round RT-PCR of the TCR CDR3. Via MiXCR, TCRdb re-called the multiplex PCR reads, giving one row per CDR3 protein. The sample carries hundreds of thousands of distinct CDR3 sequences, roughly 15% recorded once. This entry comes from a study of T cells in Graves' hyperthyroidism and ophthalmopathy. About the study: Peripheral blood was secured at the point of initial diagnosis, before any treatment. The study, taken as a whole, reports: Peripheral blood also featured most of the thyroid clonotypes expanded above 0.001.

The chain links TRBV19 to TRBJ1-2; D is possibly TRBD1 (5 bases). This TCR derives from a man between 18 and 35 years old with Graves' ophthalmopathy. Sequenced material: blood. CDR3 sequence reads: CATLRPGHGYTF. As DNA, the CDR3 is TGTGCCACCCTGAGGCCGGGGCATGGCTACACCTTC.